In its sample, the clone carrying this T cell receptor (beta chain) was seen a few times. Its antigen remains unidentified. These data belong to a study of T-cell memory formation after mild COVID-19. The wider study: TCR clusters were largely donor specific. Study results and limitations: Memory sampled before infection contained some responding clones, suggesting cross-reactive memory joined.

TCRdb ran MiXCR on the 5' RACE reads and lists one entry per CDR3 protein. The repertoire has about 440,000 distinct CDR3 sequences, approximately 20% of them found once; the top ten carry approximately 8.1%. This CDR3 is 11 amino acids long. The germline V gene encodes CDR1 MDHEN and CDR2 SYDVKM. The V gene lost 6 bases and the J gene lost 3 bases, with 6 bases spanning the gap. The TCR sequence derives from an adult woman who had mild COVID-19 (a few samples of this study predate the infection). Cell type and time point are not known. The chain uses TRBV28 and TRBJ2-7; D is undetermined. Sequencing was performed on PBMCs or a T cell subset sorted from them (not recorded which). The CDR3 coding sequence is TGTGCCAGCAGCCACGACTACGAGCAGTACTTC. Translation: CASSHDYEQYF.